This T cell receptor beta chain was identified in a study of blood T cells in healthy people across ages. Study details: Template switching picked up about one barcoded beta molecule for each two T cells. Whole-study results and caveats: Any changes in expanded clonotypes were possibly confounded, as donor CMV status remained unknown. Naive CD4+ cell counts and diversity both ran higher in long-lived than in aged donors.

Alongside a J-beta primer mix, a sample-barcoded 5' primer served in a second PCR lasting 7 to 11 cycles. TCRdb re-called the 5' RACE reads through MiXCR, storing one row per CDR3 protein. The sample records 500,000 to 600,000 distinct CDR3 sequences, about 26% being singletons. The CDR3 contains 13 residues. The V gene's germline CDR1 is DFQATT and CDR2 SNEGSKA (reference sequence). Unmatched junction bases numbered 6, after V lost 4 bases and J lost 5 bases. Notes on this clonotype: As yet, its antigen is unknown.

The chain couples TRBV20-1 to TRBJ2-7; 9 bases are a match to TRBD1. The receptor comes from a woman in her 70s in good health. The sequencing input was blood. Here the CDR3 DNA reads TGCAGTGCTACTCCGGGACAGGGTAACGAGCAGTACTTC. Amino acid sequence: CSATPGQGNEQYF.